A single sample is the source of the 23 T cell receptor beta chains below, sequenced in a study of blood T cell repertoires in COVID-19. Assay used: immunoSEQ multiplex PCR; TCRdb lists only in-frame clones, some missing. The sample yields 150,000 to 200,000 clones, approximately 89% seen once. The specimen was peripheral blood. Every receptor here comes from a woman aged 60-75 years with acute or convalescent COVID-19.

The chain carries TRBV3-1 (or the pseudogene TRBV3-2) and TRBJ1-2; 8 bases line up with TRBD1. V shed 4 bases and J 4 bases; nucleotides not matched to a gene: 8. This CDR3 is 15 amino acids long. Looked up from germline, CDR1 is LGHDT and CDR2 is YNNKEL (reference sequence). In nucleotides, the CDR3 is TGTGCCAGCAGCCTCCTTGGGACAGGAATCTATGGCTACACCTTC. Its protein is CASSLLGTGIYGYTF.

CDR3 sequence: CASRLMGGQTGELFF. In DNA form, the CDR3 reads TGTGCCAGCCGGTTAATGGGAGGTCAGACCGGGGAGCTGTTTTTT. The chain couples TRBV6-5 to TRBJ2-2; D is possibly TRBD2 (6 bases). The CDR3 is 15 amino acids. Germline assignment: CDR1 MNHEY and CDR2 SVGAGI. Trimming shortened V by 8 bases and J by 5 bases, and 18 bases separated the two germline ends.

J is TRBJ1-2 and V is TRBV7-8; D is perhaps TRBD1 (6 bases). Germline lookup yields CDR1 SGHVS and CDR2 FQNEAQ. Trimming removed 6 bases at V and 2 bases at J, with 13 bases between. CDR3 length: 14 amino acids. The CDR3 sequence: CASRPAGGNYGYTF. CDR3 bases: TGTGCCAGCAGGCCTGCGGGGGGCAACTATGGCTACACCTTC.

The chain joins TRBV2 to TRBJ2-7; weak D call: TRBD2 (6 bases). The germline V gene encodes CDR1 SNHLY and CDR2 FYNNEI. Between the trimmed V and J ends, which lost 3 bases and 3 bases, there was a span of 15 bases. CDR3 length: 15 amino acids. This CDR3 reads CASSDNPQGGYEQYF. As DNA, the CDR3 is TGTGCCAGCAGTGATAATCCCCAGGGAGGCTACGAGCAGTACTTC.

V and J are TRBV6-5 and TRBJ1-1; no reliable D call. This CDR3 is 12 amino acids long. Germline V lookup: CDR1 MNHEY, CDR2 SVGAGI. The V and J ends lost 5 bases and 7 bases respectively, with 11 bases between them. As DNA, the CDR3 is TGTGCCAGCAGTATCCACGGGTTTGAAGCTTTCTTT. This encodes CASSIHGFEAFF.

V gene TRBV5-1 combines with J gene TRBJ2-5; 7 positions match TRBD1. J was trimmed by 3 bases and V by 6 bases; bases with no gene match: 11. Per germline, CDR1 SGHRS and CDR2 YFSETQ. The CDR3 sequence is 15 residues long. CDR3 DNA: TGCGCCAGCAACCCAAGGGGGCTGAGGGAAGAGACCCAGTACTTC. Translation gives CASNPRGLREETQYF.

This clone was found a few times. This rearrangement joins TRBV7-8 to TRBJ1-5, with TRBD1 as a possible D gene (5 bases). This CDR3 region has 15 residues. V was trimmed by 3 bases and J by 6 bases, leaving 15 bases between them. Germline V gene data show CDR1 as SGHVS and CDR2 as FQNEAQ. CDR3 residues: CASSLTVAGSQPQHF. Here the CDR3 DNA reads TGTGCCAGCAGCTTGACAGTGGCGGGAAGTCAGCCCCAGCATTTT.

Remarks on this clone: This sample also contains other DNA sequences that code for the same CDR3. The gene calls are TRBV28 and TRBJ1-1, with 8 bases aligning to TRBD1. V was pared by 3 bases and J by 1 base, with 1 base of the junction left unmatched. CDR1 and CDR2 from the germline V gene are MDHEN and SYDVKM. The CDR3 covers 14 residues. CDR3 in amino acids: CASSFGTGNTEAFF. CDR3 DNA sequence: TGTGCCAGCAGTTTCGGGACAGGGAACACTGAAGCTTTCTTT.

This clone was seen a few times. The gene calls are TRBV2 and TRBJ2-7, with TRBD2 matching over 9 bases. CDR1 is SNHLY, CDR2 FYNNEI, per germline. This CDR3 region has 14 residues. V dropped 5 bases and J dropped 7; count of bases not matched to a gene: 9. CDR3 loop: CASSPAGGRLEQYV. CDR3 coding DNA: TGTGCCAGCAGTCCAGCGGGGGGACGCCTTGAGCAGTACGTC.

Comment on this clone: Within the sample, other DNA sequences also encode this same CDR3. V usage is TRBV28 and J usage is TRBJ2-7, with D unclear. Germline V gene data show CDR1 as MDHEN and CDR2 as SYDVKM. This CDR3 has 12 amino acids. The ends were cut back, 3 bases at V and 4 bases at J, with 7 bases in the middle. The DNA for the CDR3 is TGTGCCAGCAGTTTGTCAGGATACGAGCAGTACTTC. Protein: CASSLSGYEQYF.

V is TRBV6-5 and J is TRBJ2-2; 7 bases line up with TRBD1. Looked up from germline, CDR1 is MNHEY and CDR2 is SVGAGI. Losses at the gene ends were 7 bases for V and 4 bases for J; bases not matched to a gene: 9. The CDR3 is made up of 15 amino acids. DNA of the CDR3: TGTGCCAGCATTCTTTGGACAGGTTCCACCGGGGAGCTGTTTTTT. It specifies CASILWTGSTGELFF.

The gene calls are TRBV2 and TRBJ1-5, with D possibly matching TRBD1 (6 bases). CDR1 is SNHLY, CDR2 FYNNEI, per germline. The V and J ends lost 4 bases and 7 bases respectively, with 14 bases between them. There are 14 residues in the CDR3. CDR3 protein: CASSGGRGGQPQHF. CDR3 coding DNA: TGTGCCAGCAGTGGAGGCAGGGGCGGCCAGCCCCAGCATTTT.

This clone was found once. This chain uses TRBV5-1 with TRBJ1-1, with 7 bases fitting TRBD1. With 0 bases clipped from V and 1 base from J, the junction kept 6 bases outside the gene matches. The germline V gene encodes CDR1 SGHRS and CDR2 YFSETQ. The CDR3 length is 16 residues. CDR3 DNA: TGCGCCAGCAGCTTGGACAGGGGAGTCCCGAACACTGAAGCTTTCTTT. Amino acids: CASSLDRGVPNTEAFF.

The chain joins TRBV28 to TRBJ1-2; 7 bases align to TRBD1. Per the germline V gene, CDR1 is MDHEN and CDR2 is SYDVKM. The trim removed 5 bases at V and 4 bases at J, leaving 10 bases unmatched. The CDR3 has 15 residues. CDR3 coding DNA: TGTGCCAGCAGTCCCCAGGGGGGCTGGGGCTATGGCTACACCTTC. Its translation is CASSPQGGWGYGYTF.

This clone turned up a few times. The CDR3 region has the DNA TGTGCCAGTAGTATCGTCGGGAAGAACACTGAAGCTTTCTTT. Its protein is CASSIVGKNTEAFF. The chain couples TRBV19 to TRBJ1-1; the D is unclear. The CDR3 contains 14 residues. V was cut by 3 bases and J by 1 base, with 9 bases left in between. Per germline, CDR1 LNHDA and CDR2 SQIVND (reference sequence).

Only one count was recorded for this clone. The rearrangement joins TRBV7-2 to TRBJ1-1; 7 nucleotides line up with TRBD1. This CDR3 is built from 16 residues. The ends lost 4 bases at V and 5 bases at J; junction bases unmatched: 13. The germline V gene encodes CDR1 SGHTA and CDR2 FQGNSA. The CDR3 protein is CASSSHRGVLATEAFF. The CDR3 nucleotides read TGTGCCAGCAGCTCTCACAGGGGCGTGTTGGCTACTGAAGCTTTCTTT.

V is TRBV5-1 and J is TRBJ1-1, with a weak D call TRBD1 (6 bases). Germline lookup yields CDR1 SGHRS and CDR2 YFSETQ. Between the trimmed V and J ends, which lost 9 bases and 1 base, there was a span of 16 bases. This CDR3 has 14 amino acids. The CDR3 nucleotides are TGCGCCACCGGAAGGGGGGGCACGAACACTGAAGCTTTCTTT. It yields the protein CATGRGGTNTEAFF.

V gene TRBV6-5 combines with J gene TRBJ1-4; D is perhaps TRBD1 (6 bases). CDR1 is MNHEY and CDR2 is SVGAGI in the germline V gene. The CDR3 runs 14 residues. V dropped 7 bases and J dropped 0 bases, with 9 bases sitting between them. The CDR3 coding sequence is TGTGCCAGCAAGGACAGACCAACTAATGAAAAACTGTTTTTT. It codes for CASKDRPTNEKLFF.

V and J are TRBV19 and TRBJ1-5; 7 nucleotides line up with TRBD1. V shed 7 bases, J shed 1 base, and the junction held 7 bases outside the gene matches. Germline CDR1 reads LNHDA; CDR2 reads SQIVND (reference sequence). The CDR3 contains 15 residues. This CDR3 reads CASKGADTSNQPQHF. As DNA, the CDR3 is TGTGCCAGTAAGGGGGCGGATACAAGCAATCAGCCCCAGCATTTT.

The chain carries TRBV5-1 and TRBJ1-1; no clear D gene. CDR3 length equals 15 residues. The germline gives CDR1 SGHRS, CDR2 YFSETQ. Trimming stripped 4 bases from V and 3 bases from J, with 16 bases between. For the CDR3, the DNA is TGCGCCAGCAGCCCCGTTGGCCCTCACGACACTGAAGCTTTCTTT. Translating gives CASSPVGPHDTEAFF.

The rearrangement uses TRBV3-1 (or the pseudogene TRBV3-2) and TRBJ2-1; 8 positions agree with TRBD2. Germline V lookup: CDR1 LGHDT, CDR2 YNNKEL (reference sequence). The junction had 12 bases not matched to a gene; V was cut back by 5 bases and J by 6 bases. The CDR3 loop spans 16 amino acids. CDR3 DNA: TGTGCCAGCAGCAACCCGGTCCTAGCGGGTTTCAATGAGCAGTTCTTC. Protein: CASSNPVLAGFNEQFF.

This clone occurred once. The CDR3 bases are TGCGCCAGCAGCACGACTAGCACAGATACGCAGTATTTT. Translation gives CASSTTSTDTQYF. The V and J genes are TRBV5-1 and TRBJ2-3, with unresolved D. The germline V gene encodes CDR1 SGHRS and CDR2 YFSETQ. Trimming took off 4 bases at V and 0 bases at J, with 6 bases between the two ends. The CDR3 contains 13 residues.

This sequence joins TRBV27 and TRBJ2-7, with TRBD2 as a possible D gene (6 bases). The germline V gene encodes CDR1 MNHEY and CDR2 SMNVEV (reference sequence). V dropped 0 bases and J dropped 6 bases, with 15 bases sitting between them. The CDR3 runs 15 residues. The CDR3, as DNA: TGTGCCAGCAGTTTATCCGTCGCGGCGGGGCTCGAGCAGTACTTC. It translates to CASSLSVAAGLEQYF.